The 16 T cell receptor beta chains given below trace back to one sample, sequenced in a study of shared clonotypes between healthy human individuals. The method was immunoSEQ multiplex PCR; TCRdb's version includes in-frame clones alone and lacks a portion of them. The table shows about half a million clones, with around 80% occurring only once. The material sequenced was PBMCs. These TCRs come from a woman aged 40 to 49 in good health. Some clones in this sample may be carry-over from other donors' samples.

The genes are TRBV6-1 and TRBJ1-2; 7 bases agree with TRBD1. Germline loops: CDR1 MNHNS, CDR2 SASEGT. This CDR3 has 12 amino acids. V lost 7 bases and J lost 6; bases outside the gene matches: 5. The CDR3 DNA follows: TGTGCCAGCACCGACAGGGCGGATGGCTACACCTTC. Protein sequence: CASTDRADGYTF.

The rearrangement joins TRBV2 to TRBJ1-5; D is possibly TRBD1 (5 bases). The CDR3 is made up of 14 amino acids. V was shortened by 3 bases and J by 7 bases, with 13 bases between the two germline ends. Germline CDR1 and CDR2: SNHLY and FYNNEI. The chain's CDR3 is CASSEGRGGQPQHF. The CDR3 nucleotides read TGTGCCAGCAGTGAGGGGAGGGGAGGACAGCCCCAGCATTTT.

The chain uses TRBV27 and TRBJ2-1; the match to TRBD1 covers 9 bases. CDR3 length: 17 residues. CDR1 and CDR2 from the germline V gene are MNHEY and SMNVEV (reference sequence). V was clipped by 4 bases and J by 3 bases; unmatched bases: 10. CDR3 amino acids: CASSSLRGTGFYNEQFF. CDR3 bases: TGTGCCAGCAGTTCCCTTCGCGGGACAGGGTTCTACAATGAGCAGTTCTTC.

This clone occurred a few times. CDR3 DNA sequence: TGTGCCTCGAAAAGGGCGCGCGGCCACGAGCAGTACTTC. Translation: CASKRARGHEQYF. The rearrangement joins TRBV30 to TRBJ2-7; no clear D. V lost 7 bases and J 5 bases, leaving 18 bases between the germline ends. The CDR3 is 13 amino acids. CDR1 is GTSNPN and CDR2 is SVGIG in the germline V gene (reference sequence).

The chain combines TRBV4-2 with TRBJ2-2, with 7 bases identical to TRBD1. V was pared by 1 base and J by 4 bases, with 3 bases of the junction left unmatched. The germline gives CDR1 LGHNA, CDR2 YNFKEQ. The CDR3 extends over 15 amino acids. CDR3 in amino acids: CASSQGGTVTGELFF. For the CDR3, the DNA is TGTGCCAGCAGCCAAGGGGGGACAGTCACCGGGGAGCTGTTTTTT.

This sequence joins TRBV27 and TRBJ2-3; possible D gene TRBD2, 5 bases. CDR1 is MNHEY, CDR2 SMNVEV, per germline (reference sequence). The CDR3 is 13 residues long. V lost 3 bases, J lost 9 bases, and 13 bases lay in between. This CDR3 is CASSFLARRTQYF. CDR3 coding DNA: TGTGCCAGCAGTTTTCTAGCTAGACGAACGCAGTATTTT.

The V call is TRBV27, the J call TRBJ1-1; D is possibly TRBD1 (5 bases). This CDR3 region has 16 residues. Germline V lookup: CDR1 MNHEY, CDR2 SMNVEV (reference sequence). Trimming removed 6 bases at V and 0 bases at J, with 17 bases between. CDR3 nucleotide sequence: TGTGCCAGCAGAGCAAGGGGCTCACCCTTGAACACTGAAGCTTTCTTT. Translated: CASRARGSPLNTEAFF.

This clone occurred a few times. This chain connects TRBV5-1 to TRBJ2-2; D gene uncertain. V lost 0 bases and J 9 bases, leaving 15 bases between the germline ends. The germline CDR1 and CDR2 sequences are SGHRS and YFSETQ. This CDR3 contains 15 residues. CDR3 DNA: TGCGCCAGCAGCTTGGCCGAGCCGGGTAGCCGGGAGCTGTTTTTT. Its translation: CASSLAEPGSRELFF.

This clone was detected once. The chain carries TRBV4-3 and TRBJ1-4, with D tentatively TRBD1 (6 bases). This CDR3 contains 15 residues. Germline CDR1 is LGHNA and CDR2 is YSLEER. V dropped 0 bases and J dropped 6 bases, with 11 bases sitting between them. The CDR3 DNA reads TGCGCCAGCAGCCAAGAGGCAGGGGTGGATGAAAAACTGTTTTTT. Its translation is CASSQEAGVDEKLFF.

This rearrangement joins TRBV6-5 to TRBJ1-2; D call uncertain. This CDR3 is 13 amino acids long. Germline V gives CDR1 MNHEY, CDR2 SVGAGI. V gave up 0 bases and J gave up 7 bases, with 9 bases separating them. The DNA of the CDR3 is TGTGCCAGCAGTTACTCGGGAACGGGTGGCTACACCTTC. It specifies CASSYSGTGGYTF.

This clone was counted a single time. The chain carries TRBV2 and TRBJ2-7, with 8 nucleotides matching TRBD1. The CDR3 is 14 amino acids. CDR1 is SNHLY and CDR2 is FYNNEI in the germline V gene. Trimming removed 3 bases from V and 2 bases from J; junction bases left unmatched: 3. The DNA for the CDR3 is TGTGCCAGCAGTGAGGGGACAGGACCCTACGAGCAGTACTTC. It yields the protein CASSEGTGPYEQYF.

The chain combines TRBV28 with TRBJ2-7; 9 bases map to TRBD1. This CDR3 region has 14 residues. Germline CDR1 MDHEN, CDR2 SYDVKM. The V and J ends lost 3 bases and 7 bases, in that order; junction bases with no gene match: 7. CDR3 sequence (DNA): TGTGCCAGCAGTTTGCCCCGGACAGGGGCAGAGCAGTACTTC. Its translation is CASSLPRTGAEQYF.

In its sample, this clone was seen once. V gene TRBV5-4 combines with J gene TRBJ2-7; D is perhaps TRBD2 (5 bases). Trimming took 3 bases from V and 7 from J, leaving 20 bases between them. The CDR3 is 15 amino acids. In germline, CDR1 is SGHNT, CDR2 YYREEE (reference sequence). Here the CDR3 DNA reads TGTGCCAGCAGCTCCAGAAGGATCCTCGCGGGTGAGCAGTACTTC. The encoded protein is CASSSRRILAGEQYF.

The rearrangement joins TRBV19 to TRBJ2-2; 8 bases match TRBD1. The junction had 14 bases not matched to a gene; V was cut back by 9 bases and J by 5 bases. The germline gives CDR1 LNHDA, CDR2 SQIVND (reference sequence). The CDR3 covers 16 residues. CDR3: CASNPRTGLWTGELFF. The CDR3 coding sequence is TGTGCCAGCAACCCCCGGACAGGGCTTTGGACCGGGGAGCTGTTTTTT.

The chain uses TRBV15 and TRBJ2-4, with 7 bases that match TRBD2. CDR1 LNHNV and CDR2 YYDKDF come from the germline V gene (reference sequence). This CDR3 is 16 amino acids long. V lost 3 bases, J lost 8 bases, and 13 bases stayed unmatched. The CDR3, as DNA: TGTGCCACCAGCAGGCTAAGGGTGGGGAGCGGGGACATTCAGTACTTC. Translating it yields CATSRLRVGSGDIQYF.

The genes are TRBV5-1 and TRBJ2-7, with 9 positions matching TRBD2. V was clipped by 4 bases and J by 5 bases; unmatched bases: 7. The germline V gene has CDR1 SGHRS and CDR2 YFSETQ. The CDR3 sequence is 14 residues long. CDR3 protein: CASSPGTSNHEQYF. CDR3 sequence (DNA): TGCGCCAGCAGCCCCGGGACTAGCAACCACGAGCAGTACTTC.